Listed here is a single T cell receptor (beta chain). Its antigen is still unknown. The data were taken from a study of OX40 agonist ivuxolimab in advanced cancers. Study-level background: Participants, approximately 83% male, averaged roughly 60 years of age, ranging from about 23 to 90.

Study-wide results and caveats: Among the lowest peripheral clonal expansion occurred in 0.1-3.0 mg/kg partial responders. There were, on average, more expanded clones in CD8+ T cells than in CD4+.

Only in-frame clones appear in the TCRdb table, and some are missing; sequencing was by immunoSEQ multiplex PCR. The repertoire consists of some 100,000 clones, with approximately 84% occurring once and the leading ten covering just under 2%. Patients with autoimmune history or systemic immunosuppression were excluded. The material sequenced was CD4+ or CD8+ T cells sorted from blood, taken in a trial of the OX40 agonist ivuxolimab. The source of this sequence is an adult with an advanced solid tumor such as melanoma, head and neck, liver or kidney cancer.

The CDR3 DNA reads TGTGCCAGCAGTTACCCAGATAGCGGGAGGTTCAATGAGCAGTTCTTC. Its translation is CASSYPDSGRFNEQFF. The rearrangement links TRBV6-6 to TRBJ2-1; 10 bases line up with TRBD2. Germline assignment: CDR1 MNHNY and CDR2 SVGAGI (reference sequence). The CDR3 has 16 amino acids. V was clipped by 2 bases and J by 6 bases; unmatched bases: 7.